In its sample, the clone carrying this T cell receptor (beta chain) was seen many times. Its antigen is not identified. The sequenced template was RNA, covering the TCR beta CDR3 region. First-round RT-PCR relied on HTBI primers, and a second-round multiplex PCR came next. TCRdb itself ran the multiplex PCR reads through MiXCR, one entry per CDR3 protein. The table lists 300,000 to 400,000 distinct CDR3 sequences, about 17% of them singletons, with 2% to 2.5% in the top ten. Newly diagnosed hyperthyroidism donors, aged 18 to 65, duration under 2 months. The diagnosis was founded upon clinical symptoms, serum thyroxine, TRAb, thyroid ultrasound and orbital computed tomography. Fresh peripheral blood, approximately 10 ml, was the PBMC source. The sample comes from a study of Graves' ophthalmopathy and Graves' hyperthyroidism. Findings and limits, study-wide: Classification of ophthalmopathy versus stable hyperthyroidism by a 13-signature model yielded around 88% sensitivity and around 77% specificity.

The V gene end was trimmed by 1 base and the J gene end by 7 bases; junction bases not matched to a gene: 11. There are 16 residues in the CDR3. The germline gives CDR1 SGHTA, CDR2 FQGNSA. Sequenced: peripheral blood. The V call is TRBV7-2, the J call TRBJ1-2; TRBD1 agrees at 8 bases. The clonotype comes from an adult woman with stable Graves' hyperthyroidism. The CDR3 coding sequence is TGTGCCAGCAGCTTAGAGCAGGACAGGGAAAGTAGTGGCTACACCTTC. The encoded protein is CASSLEQDRESSGYTF. The full variable domain, its missing parts supplied by reference TRBV7-2 and TRBJ1-2, is GAGVSQSPSNKVTEKGKDVELRCDPISGHTALYWYRQSLGQGLEFLIYFQGNSAPDKSGLPSDRFSAERTGGSVSTLTIQRTQQEDSAVYLCASSLEQDRESSGYTFGSGTRLTVV.